This T cell receptor (beta chain) was documented in a study of T cell responses to AZD1222 COVID-19 vaccine. Measured with immunoSEQ multiplex PCR; TCRdb has only the in-frame clones, and not every one. Found here are about 92,000 clones, around 84% of them singletons; the top ten hold roughly a tenth. With respect to this clone: Its antigen is currently unknown.

Regarding the study as a whole: When two AZD1222 doses had been given, Spike-specific TCR breadth and depth rose. White British ancestry dominated among donors, who included more females, and clonal diversity was possibly underestimated. Vaccine-associated CD4 TCRs spanned spike, dominant at 160-218 and 743-854.

The J segment lost 1 base and the V segment lost 4 bases, leaving 3 bases of the junction unmatched. This CDR3 is 14 amino acids long. CDR1 and CDR2 from the germline V gene are LGHDT and YNNKEL (reference sequence). The chain couples TRBV3-1 (or the pseudogene TRBV3-2) to TRBJ1-2; 7 bases match TRBD1. Sequenced material: peripheral blood, taken on day 0 of AZD1222 vaccination. This TCR was sampled from an adult in good health. The CDR3 region has the DNA TGTGCCAGCAGCCCTGGACAGGTTAACTATGGCTACACCTTC. Residues: CASSPGQVNYGYTF.